This T cell receptor beta chain was documented in a study of blood T cell repertoires in COVID-19. The overall study: Some COVID-19 samples were acute and others convalescent; all came from the United States, Italy and Spain.

Per germline, CDR1 MNHEY and CDR2 SVGAGI. The CDR3 length is 15 residues. Unmatched junction bases numbered 10, after V lost 7 bases and J lost 6 bases. Original data processing: Reference gene primer amplification gave estimated nucleated cell counts. Libraries were prepared by immunoSEQ multiplex PCR; TCRdb keeps only in-frame clonotypes and omits some of them. That table gives V, J and clone size, and the DNA gave D and trimming. The data hold tens of thousands of clones, with around 91% observed a single time. The rearrangement joins TRBV6-5 to TRBJ2-1; TRBD2 matches at 9 bases. Specimen: peripheral blood. The source of this sequence is a man aged 65 to 79 with active or convalescent COVID-19. The DNA for the CDR3 is TGTGCCAGCAAAAGTGTTTTGCGGGGGGGCAATGAGCAGTTCTTC. Its protein is CASKSVLRGGNEQFF.